These T cell receptor beta chains were read from a single sample in a study of T cell changes during pregnancy in multiple sclerosis. Sequenced by immunoSEQ multiplex PCR; TCRdb stores in-frame clones only, minus some. The sample contains 39,000 or so clones, 75% to 95% of which appear only once. The input for sequencing was CD8+ T cells from peripheral blood mononuclear cells, taken after pregnancy. All receptors come from a female donor with multiple sclerosis, enrolled in a pregnancy study. Both conserved end residues are trimmed from each CDR3. The listing skips clone size in some rows; elsewhere it reads once, few, many or a size class.

TRBV27	-	ASKGGIYEQY
TRBV7-9	-	ASSSTGIEQGSYGYT
TRBV2	few	ASTLGLAADRPTGELF
TRBV7-3	-	ASSLAGDRGNSEAF
TRBV7-9	-	ASSLPQRDRFTDTQY
TRBV27	-	ASSLGQQNIQY
TRBV20-1	once	SATTGDGYT
TRBV6-6	-	ASSYDISGTDTQY
TRBV5-1	-	ASSLRDGELF
TRBV9	-	ASSATTGSDTEAF
TRBV2	-	ASKLRNRGSYEQY
TRBV9	once	ASSETGTPAGHLH
TRBV4-2	-	ASSQVTSADTQY
TRBV5-1	-	ASSPYRGQGANVLT
TRBV7-9	-	ASSHLDRGDPNYGYT
TRBV6-1	-	ASSEGKGGTGGIFNQPQH
TRBV11-2	-	ASSLAGAIAEQY
TRBV7-6	-	ASSLGGTGTEAF
TRBV19	-	ASSRNRVNTEAF
TRBV10-3	few	AISESGQAGNSPLH
TRBV5-1	-	ASSWGQDYEQY
TRBV7-8	-	ASSSQRELLTDEQY
TRBV5-1	-	ASSFPGTGGWELF
TRBV6-1	-	ASGLRGRETQY
TRBV27	-	ASSPSSAGQLYEQY
TRBV5-8	-	ASRRDTYEQY
TRBV29-1	-	SVRPDRGYGETQY
TRBV7-9	-	ASSIGLIYGYT
TRBV19	-	ASGTSGGTDTQY
TRBV2	-	APRANTGELF
TRBV25-1	-	ASSATSGGAGSYNEQF
TRBV15	-	ATSRDRGGRLIEQY
TRBV25-1	-	ASSETGLREQF
TRBV5-6	-	ASSSQGATHQPQH
TRBV15	few	ATAGDTYQPQH
TRBV30	-	AWSRDRRSSYEQY
TRBV7-8	-	ASSLRSLAPSTDTQY